Each of the 30 T cell receptor beta chains below was sequenced from the same sample in a study of neurological immune-mediated disorders. Documented time point: longitudinal time-point 1 (baseline). TCRdb re-derived calls from the 5' RACE reads in MiXCR, one entry per CDR3 protein. The table records tens of thousands of distinct CDR3 sequences, 12% to 15% of them present only once. Sequencing was performed on PBMCs. Receptors originate from a female donor with HTLV-1-associated myelopathy (HAM/TSP).

This clonotype was detected many times. This sequence joins TRBV25-1 and TRBJ1-1; 7 bases agree with TRBD1. The CDR3 spans 13 residues. J was trimmed by 3 bases and V by 6 bases; bases with no gene match: 4. Germline V CDR1 and CDR2: MGHDK, SYGVNS. As DNA, the CDR3 is TGTGCCAGCAGGAGACAGGGATACACTGAAGCTTTCTTT. Protein product: CASRRQGYTEAFF.

This chain uses TRBV3-1 with TRBJ1-1, with D hard to call. Trimming took off 2 bases at V and 1 base at J, with 8 bases between the two ends. This CDR3 region has 14 residues. From germline, CDR1 is LGHDT and CDR2 YNNKEL (reference sequence). The CDR3: CASSQLWGNTEAFF. In DNA form, the CDR3 reads TGTGCCAGCAGCCAATTGTGGGGGAACACTGAAGCTTTCTTT.

This clonotype was recorded at least ten times. The genes are TRBV27 and TRBJ1-6; the D gene is possibly TRBD1 (5 bases). The CDR3 sequence is 14 residues long. V was trimmed by 6 bases and J by 5 bases, leaving 11 bases between them. From germline, CDR1 is MNHEY and CDR2 SMNVEV (reference sequence). The CDR3 bases are TGTGCCAGCAGACGGGGCCGGAATAATTCACCCCTCCACTTT. Encoded protein: CASRRGRNNSPLHF.

This clonotype was seen ten or more times. V is TRBV5-1 and J is TRBJ2-1; D may correspond to TRBD1 or TRBD2 (5 bases each). The germline V gene encodes CDR1 SGHRS and CDR2 YFSETQ. CDR3 length: 13 amino acids. V was trimmed by 4 bases and J by 0 bases, leaving 5 bases between them. The DNA of the CDR3 is TGCGCCAGCAGCGGGGGCTCCTACAATGAGCAGTTCTTC. Translation gives CASSGGSYNEQFF.

This clonotype has at least ten counts. The chain recombines TRBV5-1 with TRBJ2-1; 8 bases are shared with TRBD1. Germline CDR1 is SGHRS and CDR2 is YFSETQ. The CDR3 consists of 17 residues. Trimming removed 4 bases from V and 4 bases from J; junction bases left unmatched: 13. In DNA form, the CDR3 reads TGCGCCAGCAGCCCTAGGACAGGGAACGGGGTATACAATGAGCAGTTCTTC. As protein: CASSPRTGNGVYNEQFF.

This clonotype was picked up many times. V is TRBV4-2 and J is TRBJ2-3; 8 nucleotides agree with TRBD1. Unmatched junction bases numbered 8, after V lost 3 bases and J lost 3 bases. Germline values: CDR1 LGHNA, CDR2 YNFKEQ. This CDR3 contains 16 residues. This CDR3 is CASSQEDRGRTDTQYF. Here the CDR3 DNA reads TGTGCCAGCAGCCAGGAAGACAGGGGTCGGACAGATACGCAGTATTTT.

With respect to this clonotype: With a much larger clone just one base away, this may be a read error. The V and J genes are TRBV6-5 and TRBJ2-7; tentatively, D is TRBD1 or TRBD2 (5 bases each). The CDR3 spans 12 residues. Looked up from germline, CDR1 is MNHEY and CDR2 is SVGAGI. CDR3 residues: CASMYQGRERYF. The CDR3 DNA reads TGTGCCAGCATGTATCAGGGACGCGAGCGGTACTTC.

This clonotype was picked up many times. The chain links TRBV29-1 to TRBJ1-3; D not resolved. The V and J ends lost 2 bases and 0 bases respectively, with 2 bases between them. Germline-derived CDR1 and CDR2 are SQVTM and ANQGSEA. The CDR3 length is 12 residues. CDR3 in DNA: TGCAGCGTTGAAACCTCTGGAAACACCATATATTTT. Translated: CSVETSGNTIYF.

This clonotype showed up many times. This chain links TRBV5-1 with TRBJ2-3; TRBD1 matches at 9 bases. The CDR3 runs to 14 residues. The J segment lost 3 bases and the V segment lost 3 bases, leaving 2 bases of the junction unmatched. CDR1 is SGHRS and CDR2 is YFSETQ in the germline V gene. The DNA for the CDR3 is TGCGCCAGCAGCTCGACAGGGGGGACAGATACGCAGTATTTT. Protein product: CASSSTGGTDTQYF.

This clonotype has a count of ten or more. The genes are TRBV11-2 and TRBJ1-1; D unresolved. CDR3 length: 15 amino acids. Trimming shortened V by 1 base and J by 1 base, and 10 bases separated the two germline ends. Germline V gene lookup returns CDR1 SGHAT and CDR2 FQNNGV. The CDR3 loop is CASSLAAGGNTEAFF. The CDR3 nucleotides read TGTGCCAGCAGCTTAGCCGCGGGAGGGAACACTGAAGCTTTCTTT.

This clonotype came up many times. The rearrangement joins TRBV11-2 to TRBJ2-5; D might be TRBD2 (6 bases). The V gene's germline CDR1 is SGHAT and CDR2 FQNNGV. The CDR3 length is 14 residues. Deletions cut 5 bases from V and 3 bases from J, with 13 bases between. The CDR3 spells CASSPILAKETQYF. DNA for the CDR3: TGTGCCAGCAGCCCCATCCTAGCGAAAGAGACCCAGTACTTC.

The sample holds many counts of this clonotype. The CDR3 loop is CASSFRGNYQETQYF. CDR3 bases: TGTGCCAGCAGTTTCCGGGGGAATTACCAAGAGACCCAGTACTTC. The chain uses TRBV12-3 or TRBV12-4 and TRBJ2-5; TRBD2 might be the D (6 bases). Trimming removed 3 bases from V and 0 bases from J, with 11 bases in between. The CDR3 has 15 amino acids.

At least ten counts were recorded for this clonotype. The rearrangement uses TRBV6-5 and TRBJ1-2; D gene uncertain. Trimming left V 2 bases short and J 4 bases short, with 14 bases between. Germline CDR1 reads MNHEY; CDR2 reads SVGAGI. This CDR3 is 15 amino acids long. The CDR3 protein is CASSYRPRRGYGYTF. CDR3 DNA sequence: TGTGCCAGCAGTTACAGACCTCGGCGAGGCTATGGCTACACCTTC.

The V call is TRBV29-1, the J call TRBJ2-7; tentative D call: TRBD1 (5 bases). Germline CDR1 is SQVTM and CDR2 is ANQGSEA. The CDR3 extends over 13 amino acids. V dropped 4 bases and J dropped 5 bases, with 15 bases sitting between them. The CDR3 DNA follows: TGCAGCGTTGGGGGCAGGGCCATCAACGAGCAGTACTTC. This gives the protein CSVGGRAINEQYF.

This clonotype was found many times. The chain has TRBV28 and TRBJ2-7; D possibly matches TRBD1 or TRBD2 (6 bases each). Trimming removed 4 bases from V and 2 bases from J, with 15 bases in between. Germline assignment: CDR1 MDHEN and CDR2 SYDVKM. The CDR3 spans 15 residues. This CDR3 is CASSSLGGTTYEQYF. CDR3 bases: TGTGCCAGCAGTTCTTTGGGGGGCACCACCTACGAGCAGTACTTC.

This clonotype was seen many times. The genes are TRBV5-1 and TRBJ2-3, with a tentative D call TRBD2 (7 bases). Deletions cut 0 bases from V and 3 bases from J, with 14 bases between. The CDR3 is 16 amino acids. The germline V gene has CDR1 SGHRS and CDR2 YFSETQ. As DNA, the CDR3 is TGCGCCAGCAGCTTGGTGGCGGGGGCCGGGACAGATACGCAGTATTTT. Translating it yields CASSLVAGAGTDTQYF. The full variable domain, completed using reference TRBV5-1 and TRBJ2-3, is KAGVTQTPRYLIKTRGQQVTLSCSPISGHRSVSWYQQTPGQGLQFLFEYFSETQRNKGNFPGRFSGRQFSNSRSEMNVSTLELGDSALYLCASSLVAGAGTDTQYFGPGTRLTVL.

This clonotype has at least ten counts. This sequence joins TRBV5-1 and TRBJ2-7; TRBD1 matches at 9 bases. V shed 4 bases, J shed 3 bases, and the junction held 8 bases outside the gene matches. CDR1 SGHRS and CDR2 YFSETQ come from the germline V gene. The CDR3 extends over 15 amino acids. The CDR3 loop reads CASSLISTGGYEQYF. The CDR3 DNA sequence: TGCGCCAGCAGCCTAATATCGACAGGGGGCTACGAGCAGTACTTC.

The count of this clonotype is one. The chain recombines TRBV4-1 with TRBJ2-7; tentatively, D is TRBD2 (5 bases). This CDR3 is built from 15 residues. The germline gives CDR1 MGHRA, CDR2 YSYEKL. V was pared by 0 bases and J by 0 bases, with 9 bases between. CDR3 bases: TGCGCCAGCAGCCAAGAAGCGGCCAGCTCCTACGAGCAGTACTTC. It specifies CASSQEAASSYEQYF.

This clonotype was seen repeatedly, ten times or more. V is TRBV5-1 and J is TRBJ2-5; D is unclear. Deletions cut 4 bases from V and 1 base from J, with 5 bases between. CDR1 is SGHRS, CDR2 YFSETQ, per germline. The CDR3 is 12 residues long. The CDR3 DNA follows: TGCGCCAGCAGCAAAGGCCAAGAGACCCAGTACTTC. Its translation: CASSKGQETQYF.

This clonotype was counted many times. The V call is TRBV28, the J call TRBJ1-6, with D perhaps TRBD1 (5 bases). Deletions cut 9 bases from V and 5 bases from J, with 14 bases between. Looked up from germline, CDR1 is MDHEN and CDR2 is SYDVKM. The CDR3 is 14 amino acids. The CDR3 spells CASGTAGDNSPLHF. CDR3 nucleotide sequence: TGTGCCAGTGGAACCGCGGGGGATAATTCACCCCTCCACTTT.

The sample holds many counts of this clonotype. This chain joins TRBV6-5 and TRBJ2-3, with D maybe TRBD2 (5 bases). The germline V gene has CDR1 MNHEY and CDR2 SVGAGI. The CDR3 is made up of 14 amino acids. V lost 2 bases and J 1 base, leaving 7 bases between the germline ends. CDR3 nucleotides: TGTGCCAGCAGTTACGTGGAGGGCACAGATACGCAGTATTTT. Translating gives CASSYVEGTDTQYF.

The chain combines TRBV5-6 with TRBJ2-3; the match to TRBD1 covers 9 bases. The V segment lost 7 bases and the J segment 0 bases; nucleotides outside the gene matches: 15. This CDR3 region has 18 residues. CDR1 and CDR2 (germline): SGHDT, YYEEEE. CDR3 residues: CASSQGALGGWSTDTQYF. For the CDR3, the DNA is TGTGCCAGCTCACAGGGGGCGTTGGGGGGCTGGAGCACAGATACGCAGTATTTT.

Turning to this clonotype: A clone one base away is much larger, so this may be a read error. The rearrangement links TRBV27 to TRBJ2-1; TRBD1 matches 7 bases. Germline V gene sequence: CDR1 MNHEY, CDR2 SMNVEV (reference sequence). The CDR3 is made up of 17 amino acids. Trimming took 5 bases from V and 2 from J; bases not matched to a gene: 12. CDR3 protein: CASSARPVQGTYNEQFF. In DNA, the CDR3 is TGTGCCAGCAGTGCTCGCCCGGTACAGGGGACCTACAATGAGCAGTTCTTC.

J is TRBJ2-3 and V is TRBV7-2; a weak D match, TRBD2 (5 bases). V gave up 7 bases and J gave up 0 bases, with 11 bases separating them. The germline CDR1 and CDR2 sequences are SGHTA and FQGNSA. There are 14 residues in the CDR3. The DNA of the CDR3 is TGTGCCAGCACCTTGGACTGGAGCACAGATACGCAGTATTTT. Translation gives CASTLDWSTDTQYF.

This clonotype was recorded many times. The chain carries TRBV7-9 and TRBJ2-7; 8 bases map to TRBD1. The CDR3 totals 15 residues. V was clipped by 5 bases and J by 3 bases; unmatched bases: 9. Per the germline V gene, CDR1 is SEHNR and CDR2 is FQNEAQ (reference sequence). The CDR3 DNA is TGTGCCAGCAGCCCCCCTAATACAGGGGGCTACGAGCAGTACTTC. Its translation is CASSPPNTGGYEQYF.

This clonotype was observed many times. The chain links TRBV12-3 or TRBV12-4 to TRBJ1-2; D uncertain. CDR3 size: 12 residues. Trimming stripped 3 bases from V and 6 bases from J, with 8 bases between. CDR3 nucleotides: TGTGCCAGCAGTTTTAGTACGGATGGCTACACCTTC. Residues: CASSFSTDGYTF.

This clonotype was picked up many times. The chain combines TRBV2 with TRBJ2-4, with D perhaps TRBD2 (6 bases). The CDR3 sequence is 16 residues long. Germline CDR1 reads SNHLY; CDR2 reads FYNNEI. V was shortened by 5 bases and J by 2 bases, with 16 bases between the two germline ends. This CDR3 is CASSPINAGTKNIQYF. CDR3 nucleotide sequence: TGTGCCAGCAGTCCAATTAACGCGGGGACCAAAAACATTCAGTACTTC.

This clonotype rates as medium-sized (0.01 to 0.1%). The CDR3 sequence is CSVSVSGGRYEQYF. DNA of the CDR3: TGCAGCGTTTCCGTGAGCGGGGGGAGGTACGAGCAGTACTTC. This sequence joins TRBV29-1 and TRBJ2-7; TRBD2 matches at 9 bases. Germline trimming cut 5 bases from V and 4 bases from J; bases unmatched to any gene: 9. Germline-derived CDR1 and CDR2 are SQVTM and ANQGSEA. The CDR3 extends over 14 amino acids.

This clonotype was found many times. The rearrangement joins TRBV5-1 to TRBJ2-5; 7 bases align to TRBD1. Trimming cost V 4 bases and J 1 base; bases outside gene matches: 1. The CDR3 length is 13 residues. Germline V gene data show CDR1 as SGHRS and CDR2 as YFSETQ. The CDR3 nucleotides are TGCGCCAGCAGCCCAGGGGGCCAAGAGACCCAGTACTTC. Translated: CASSPGGQETQYF.

This chain uses TRBV6-6 with TRBJ1-1; D remains unclear. Between the trimmed V and J ends, which lost 0 bases and 6 bases, there was a span of 11 bases. Germline CDR1 reads MNHNY; CDR2 reads SVGAGI (reference sequence). This CDR3 is built from 14 residues. The CDR3 is CASSYSRALAEAFF. In DNA, the CDR3 is TGTGCCAGCAGTTACTCTAGGGCTCTCGCTGAAGCTTTCTTT.